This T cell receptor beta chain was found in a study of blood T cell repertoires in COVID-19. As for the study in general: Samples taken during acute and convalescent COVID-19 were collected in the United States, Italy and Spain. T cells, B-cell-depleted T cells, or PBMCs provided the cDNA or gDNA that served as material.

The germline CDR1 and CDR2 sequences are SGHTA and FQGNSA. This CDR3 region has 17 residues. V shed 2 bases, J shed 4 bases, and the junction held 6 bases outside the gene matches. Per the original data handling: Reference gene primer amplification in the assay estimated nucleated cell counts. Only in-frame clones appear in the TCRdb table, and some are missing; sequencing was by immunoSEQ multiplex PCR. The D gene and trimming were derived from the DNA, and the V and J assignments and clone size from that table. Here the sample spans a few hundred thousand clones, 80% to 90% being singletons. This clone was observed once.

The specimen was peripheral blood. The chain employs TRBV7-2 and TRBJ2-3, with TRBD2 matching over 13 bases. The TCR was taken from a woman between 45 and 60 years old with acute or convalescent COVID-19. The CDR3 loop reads CASSLLRTSGSADTQYF. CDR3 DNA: TGTGCCAGCAGCTTACTTAGGACTAGCGGGAGCGCAGATACGCAGTATTTT.